A single sample is the source of the 9 T cell receptor beta chains below, sequenced in a study of blood T cell repertoires in COVID-19. Here immunoSEQ multiplex PCR was the method, and the copy in TCRdb shows in-frame clones only, minus some. The data contain some 350,000 clones, more than 70% of them seen just once; the ten biggest clones take up less than 3.5%. The sample taken for sequencing was peripheral blood. The source of these receptors is a woman aged 25 to 39 with COVID-19, enrolled during active disease.

This clone was counted once. CDR3 residues: CASSLYPGNDYGYTF. CDR3 coding DNA: TGTGCCAGCAGTTTATATCCGGGGAACGACTATGGCTACACCTTC. This chain uses TRBV28 with TRBJ1-2; D not certain. The ends were cut back, 1 base at V and 3 bases at J, with 12 bases in the middle. CDR3 length equals 15 residues. Germline assignment: CDR1 MDHEN and CDR2 SYDVKM.

The chain employs TRBV3-1 (or the pseudogene TRBV3-2) and TRBJ2-3, with 8 bases lining up with TRBD2. Germline assignment: CDR1 LGHDT and CDR2 YNNKEL (reference sequence). With V trimmed by 1 base and J by 3 bases, 9 bases remained unmatched. The CDR3 length is 17 residues. The CDR3 loop reads CASSQGAEREPTDTQYF. CDR3 in DNA: TGTGCCAGCAGCCAAGGTGCCGAGCGGGAGCCGACAGATACGCAGTATTTT.

This rearrangement joins TRBV6-2 or TRBV6-3 to TRBJ1-1, with D unclear. V lost 5 bases, J lost 11 bases, and 12 bases lay in between. CDR1 and CDR2 from the germline V gene are MNHEY and SVGEGT. This CDR3 contains 11 residues. As DNA, the CDR3 is TGTGCCAGCAGTCGCGACCGGGAGGCTTTCTTT. The encoded protein is CASSRDREAFF.

The chain has TRBV28 and TRBJ1-2, with D perhaps matching TRBD1 (5 bases). There are 16 residues in the CDR3. V dropped 5 bases and J dropped 5 bases, with 21 bases sitting between them. The germline gives CDR1 MDHEN, CDR2 SYDVKM. This CDR3 is CASSDIDSSSRYGYTF. CDR3 in DNA: TGTGCCAGCAGTGACATCGACAGTTCATCACGGTATGGCTACACCTTC.

The rearrangement joins TRBV24-1 to TRBJ2-5, with 10 bases that match TRBD1. Losses at the gene ends were 4 bases for V and 4 bases for J; bases not matched to a gene: 8. The CDR3 is made up of 16 amino acids. The germline V gene has CDR1 KGHDR and CDR2 SFDVKD. The CDR3 loop is CATSDVPGQGRETQYF. CDR3 in DNA: TGTGCCACCAGTGACGTACCGGGACAGGGGAGAGAGACCCAGTACTTC.

The chain is built from TRBV28 and TRBJ2-4; weak D call: TRBD1 (5 bases). The germline V gene encodes CDR1 MDHEN and CDR2 SYDVKM. The CDR3 covers 14 residues. The ends were cut back, 3 bases at V and 3 bases at J, with 9 bases in the middle. The CDR3 sequence is CASSLPTDKNIQYF. CDR3 DNA: TGTGCCAGCAGTTTGCCGACAGACAAAAACATTCAGTACTTC.

The rearrangement joins TRBV27 to TRBJ1-1; no reliable D call. V was clipped by 4 bases and J by 3 bases, with 12 bases between them. From germline, CDR1 is MNHEY and CDR2 SMNVEV (reference sequence). CDR3 length equals 14 residues. CDR3 residues: CASSSELSYTEAFF. As DNA, the CDR3 is TGTGCCAGCAGTTCGGAACTATCCTACACTGAAGCTTTCTTT.

The chain uses TRBV18 and TRBJ2-7, with 7 bases identical to TRBD1. CDR1 is KGHSH, CDR2 LQKENI, per germline. V shed 5 bases and J 6 bases; nucleotides not matched to a gene: 10. The CDR3 spans 14 residues. CDR3 protein: CASSMGQLTIEQYF. As DNA, the CDR3 is TGTGCCAGCTCAATGGGACAGCTAACCATCGAGCAGTACTTC.

V is TRBV7-8 and J is TRBJ1-5; D possibly corresponds to TRBD1 (6 bases). V lost 5 bases to trimming and J lost 4 bases, with 18 bases between them. The CDR3 consists of 16 residues. CDR1 is SGHVS and CDR2 is FQNEAQ in the germline V gene. The CDR3 spells CASSPRGGRGNQPQHF. The CDR3 DNA reads as TGTGCCAGCAGCCCCAGGGGAGGGCGAGGGAATCAGCCCCAGCATTTT. The complete variable domain, with remaining parts taken from reference TRBV7-8 and TRBJ1-5, reads GAGVSQSPRYKVAKRGQDVALRCDPISGHVSLFWYQQALGQGPEFLTYFQNEAQLDKSGLPSDRFFAERPEGSVSTLKIQRTQQEDSAVYLCASSPRGGRGNQPQHFGDGTRLSIL.